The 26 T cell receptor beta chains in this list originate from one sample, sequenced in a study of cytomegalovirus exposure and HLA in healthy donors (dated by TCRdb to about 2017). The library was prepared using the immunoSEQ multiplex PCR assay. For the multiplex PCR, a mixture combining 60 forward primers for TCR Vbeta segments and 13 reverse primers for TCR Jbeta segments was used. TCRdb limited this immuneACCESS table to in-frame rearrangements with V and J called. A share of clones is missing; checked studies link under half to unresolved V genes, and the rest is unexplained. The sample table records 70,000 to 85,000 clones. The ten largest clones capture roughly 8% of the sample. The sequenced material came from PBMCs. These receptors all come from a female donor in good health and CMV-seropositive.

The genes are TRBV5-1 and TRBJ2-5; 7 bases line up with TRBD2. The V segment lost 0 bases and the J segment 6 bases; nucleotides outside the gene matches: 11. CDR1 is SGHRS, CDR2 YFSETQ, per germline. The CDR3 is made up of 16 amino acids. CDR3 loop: CASSLGSRSGNKTQYF. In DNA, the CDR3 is TGCGCCAGCAGCTTGGGCTCGCGGAGCGGGAACAAGACCCAGTACTTC.

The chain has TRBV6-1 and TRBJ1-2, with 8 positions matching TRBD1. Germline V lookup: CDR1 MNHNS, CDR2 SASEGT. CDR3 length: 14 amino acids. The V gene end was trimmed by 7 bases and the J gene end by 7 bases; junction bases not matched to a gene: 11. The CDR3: CASILGQGSSGYTF. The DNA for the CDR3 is TGTGCCAGCATTCTCGGACAGGGCTCGAGTGGCTACACCTTC.

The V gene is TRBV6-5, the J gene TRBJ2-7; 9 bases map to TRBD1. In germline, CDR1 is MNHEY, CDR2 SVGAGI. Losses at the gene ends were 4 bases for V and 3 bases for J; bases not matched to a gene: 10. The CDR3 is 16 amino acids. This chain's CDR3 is CASSFITGTGIYEQYF. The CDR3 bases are TGTGCCAGCAGTTTCATTACCGGGACAGGGATCTACGAGCAGTACTTC.

This CDR3 reads CASRDRAIGYGYTF. DNA of the CDR3: TGTGCCAGCCGGGACAGGGCCATCGGCTATGGCTACACCTTC. This chain links TRBV19 with TRBJ1-2; TRBD1 matches at 9 bases. CDR3 length: 14 amino acids. Unmatched junction bases numbered 9, after V lost 9 bases and J lost 4 bases. Germline CDR1 is LNHDA and CDR2 is SQIVND (reference sequence).

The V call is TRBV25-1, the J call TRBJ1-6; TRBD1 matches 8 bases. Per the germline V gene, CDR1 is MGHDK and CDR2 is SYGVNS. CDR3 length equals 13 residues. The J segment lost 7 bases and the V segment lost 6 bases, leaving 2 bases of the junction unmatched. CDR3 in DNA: TGTGCCAGCAGAAGGACAGGGAATTCACCCCTCCACTTT. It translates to CASRRTGNSPLHF.

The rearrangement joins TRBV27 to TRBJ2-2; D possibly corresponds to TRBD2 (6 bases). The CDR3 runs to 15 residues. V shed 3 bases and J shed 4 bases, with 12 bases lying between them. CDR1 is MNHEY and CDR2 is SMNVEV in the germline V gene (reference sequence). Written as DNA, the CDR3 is TGTGCCAGCAGTTTGACTAGTATAGGCACCGGGGAGCTGTTTTTT. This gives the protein CASSLTSIGTGELFF.

In DNA form, the CDR3 reads TGTGCCTGGACCGAAAATCCCGGGAACACTGAAGCTTTCTTT. Protein sequence: CAWTENPGNTEAFF. This chain links TRBV30 with TRBJ1-1, with D uncertain. This CDR3 comprises 14 residues. Per the germline V gene, CDR1 is GTSNPN and CDR2 is SVGIG (reference sequence). V lost 4 bases, J lost 1 base, and 13 bases lay in between.

CDR3 nucleotides: TGTGCCAGTAGTATTGGAGGGACAGGCCGTGAAGCTTTCTTT. Protein sequence: CASSIGGTGREAFF. The chain couples TRBV19 to TRBJ1-1; 8 bases map to TRBD1. The CDR3 has 14 amino acids. V lost 3 bases to trimming and J lost 7 bases; unmatched junction nucleotides: 7. The germline CDR1 and CDR2 sequences are LNHDA and SQIVND (reference sequence).

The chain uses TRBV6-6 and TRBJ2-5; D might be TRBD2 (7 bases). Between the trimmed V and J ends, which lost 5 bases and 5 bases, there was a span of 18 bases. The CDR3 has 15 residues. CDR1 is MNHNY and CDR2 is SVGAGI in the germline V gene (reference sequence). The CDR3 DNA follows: TGTGCCAGCAGTACGGGGGGCTTCTCGGGGGAGACCCAGTACTTC. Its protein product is CASSTGGFSGETQYF.

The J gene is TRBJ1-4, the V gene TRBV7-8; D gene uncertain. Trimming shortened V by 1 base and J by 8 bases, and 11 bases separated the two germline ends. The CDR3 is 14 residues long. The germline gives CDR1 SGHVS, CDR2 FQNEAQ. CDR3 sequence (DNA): TGTGCCAGCAGCTTAGGTGGCAGATCCGAAAAACTGTTTTTT. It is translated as CASSLGGRSEKLFF.

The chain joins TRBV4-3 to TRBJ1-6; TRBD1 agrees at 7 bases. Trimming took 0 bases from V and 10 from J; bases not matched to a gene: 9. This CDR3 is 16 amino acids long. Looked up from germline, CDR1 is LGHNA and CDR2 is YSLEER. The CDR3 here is CASSQDWSARGSPLHF. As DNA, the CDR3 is TGCGCCAGCAGCCAAGATTGGAGCGCCAGGGGGTCACCCCTCCACTTT.

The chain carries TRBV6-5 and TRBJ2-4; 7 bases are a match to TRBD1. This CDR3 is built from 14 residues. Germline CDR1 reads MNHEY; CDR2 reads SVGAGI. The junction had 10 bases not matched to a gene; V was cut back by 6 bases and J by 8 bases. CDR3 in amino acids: CASRLDRVVDIQYF. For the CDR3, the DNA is TGTGCCAGCAGATTAGACAGGGTGGTAGACATTCAGTACTTC.

For the CDR3, the DNA is TGTGCCAGCAGCCAGGATCACCCGACTAGGGTCAACGGGGAGCTGTTTTTT. Encoded protein: CASSQDHPTRVNGELFF. V gene TRBV4-2 combines with J gene TRBJ2-2, with D perhaps TRBD2 (6 bases). The CDR3 contains 17 residues. Germline values: CDR1 LGHNA, CDR2 YNFKEQ. The germline V and J ends were trimmed by 3 bases and 7 bases, with 21 bases remaining between them.

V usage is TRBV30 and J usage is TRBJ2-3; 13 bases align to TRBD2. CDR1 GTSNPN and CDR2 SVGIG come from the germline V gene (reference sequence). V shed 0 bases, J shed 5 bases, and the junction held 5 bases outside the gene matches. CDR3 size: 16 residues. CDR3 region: CAWSVGLAGVQDTQYF. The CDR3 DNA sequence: TGTGCCTGGAGTGTAGGACTAGCGGGAGTTCAAGATACGCAGTATTTT.

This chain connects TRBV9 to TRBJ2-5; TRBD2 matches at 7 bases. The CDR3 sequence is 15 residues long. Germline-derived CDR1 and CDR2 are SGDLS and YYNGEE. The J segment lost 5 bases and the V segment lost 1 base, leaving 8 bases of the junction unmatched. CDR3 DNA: TGTGCCAGCAGCGTACACGTAGGCGGGAGTGAGACCCAGTACTTC. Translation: CASSVHVGGSETQYF.

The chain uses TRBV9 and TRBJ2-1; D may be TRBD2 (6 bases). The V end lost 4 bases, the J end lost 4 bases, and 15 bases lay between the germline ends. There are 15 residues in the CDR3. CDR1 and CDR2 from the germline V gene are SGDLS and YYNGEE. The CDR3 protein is CASSPTEGLYNEQFF. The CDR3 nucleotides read TGTGCCAGCAGCCCAACGGAGGGGCTTTACAATGAGCAGTTCTTC.

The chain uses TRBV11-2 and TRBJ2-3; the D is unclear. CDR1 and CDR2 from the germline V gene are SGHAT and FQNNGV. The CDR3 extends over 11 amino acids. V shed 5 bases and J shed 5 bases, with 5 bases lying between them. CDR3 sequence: CASSLVDTQYF. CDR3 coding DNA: TGTGCCAGCAGCCTCGTAGATACGCAGTATTTT.

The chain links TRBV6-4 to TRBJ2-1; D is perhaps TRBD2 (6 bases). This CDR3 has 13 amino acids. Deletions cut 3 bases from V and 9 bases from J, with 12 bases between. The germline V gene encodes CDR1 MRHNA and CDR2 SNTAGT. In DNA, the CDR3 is TGTGCCAGCAGTGAGGAGGGGCGGGGTGAGCAGTTCTTC. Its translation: CASSEEGRGEQFF.

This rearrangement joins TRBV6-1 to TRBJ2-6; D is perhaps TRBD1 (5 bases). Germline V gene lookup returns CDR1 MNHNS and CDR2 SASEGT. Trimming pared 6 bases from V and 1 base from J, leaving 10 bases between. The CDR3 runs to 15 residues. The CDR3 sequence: CASSPRASGANVLTF. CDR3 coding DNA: TGTGCCAGCAGCCCCAGGGCGTCTGGGGCCAACGTCCTGACTTTC.

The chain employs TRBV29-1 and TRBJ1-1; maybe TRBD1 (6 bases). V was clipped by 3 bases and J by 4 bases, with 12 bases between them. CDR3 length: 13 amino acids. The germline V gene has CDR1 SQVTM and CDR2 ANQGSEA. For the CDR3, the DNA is TGCAGCGTTGATTCGACAGGCGGCACTGAAGCTTTCTTT. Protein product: CSVDSTGGTEAFF. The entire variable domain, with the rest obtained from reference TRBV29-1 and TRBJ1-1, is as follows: SAVISQKPSRDICQRGTSLTIQCQVDSQVTMMFWYRQQPGQSLTLIATANQGSEATYESGFVIDKFPISRPNLTFSTLTVSNMSPEDSSIYLCSVDSTGGTEAFFGQGTRLTVV.

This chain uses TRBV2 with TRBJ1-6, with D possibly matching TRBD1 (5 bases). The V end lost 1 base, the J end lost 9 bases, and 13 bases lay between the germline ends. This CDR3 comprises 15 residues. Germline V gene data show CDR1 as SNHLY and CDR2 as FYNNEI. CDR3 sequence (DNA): TGTGCCAGCAGTGAAGAGCAGGGAAACCGTTCACCCCTCCACTTT. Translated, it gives CASSEEQGNRSPLHF. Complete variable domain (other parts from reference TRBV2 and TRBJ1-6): EPEVTQTPSHQVTQMGQEVILRCVPISNHLYFYWYRQILGQKVEFLVSFYNNEISEKSEIFDDQFSVERPDGSNFTLKIRSTKLEDSAMYFCASSEEQGNRSPLHFGNGTRLTVT.

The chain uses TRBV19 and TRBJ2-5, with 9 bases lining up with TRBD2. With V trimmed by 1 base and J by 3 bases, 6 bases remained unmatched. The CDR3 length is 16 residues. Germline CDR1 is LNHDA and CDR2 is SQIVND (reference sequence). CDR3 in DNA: TGTGCCAGTAGTATAGTGGGCGGGGGGGCTGAAGAGACCCAGTACTTC. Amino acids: CASSIVGGGAEETQYF.

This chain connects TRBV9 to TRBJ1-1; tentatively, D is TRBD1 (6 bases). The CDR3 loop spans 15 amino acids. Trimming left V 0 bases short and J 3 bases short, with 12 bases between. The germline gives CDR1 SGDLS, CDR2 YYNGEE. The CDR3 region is CASSVVRGMDTEAFF. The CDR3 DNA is TGTGCCAGCAGCGTAGTCAGGGGTATGGACACTGAAGCTTTCTTT.

This CDR3 is CASSERVAETQYF. The DNA for the CDR3 is TGTGCCAGCAGTGAACGGGTTGCGGAGACCCAGTACTTC. V gene TRBV6-1 combines with J gene TRBJ2-5; D is uncertain. Trimming took off 2 bases at V and 5 bases at J, with 9 bases between the two ends. The CDR3 has 13 amino acids. Germline V gene data show CDR1 as MNHNS and CDR2 as SASEGT.

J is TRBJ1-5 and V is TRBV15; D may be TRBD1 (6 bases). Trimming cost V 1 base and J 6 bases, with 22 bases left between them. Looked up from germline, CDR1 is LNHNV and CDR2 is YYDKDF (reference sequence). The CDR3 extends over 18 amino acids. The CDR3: CATSRAPGMGAFGQPQHF. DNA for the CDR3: TGTGCCACCAGCAGAGCCCCAGGGATGGGGGCGTTCGGTCAGCCCCAGCATTTT.

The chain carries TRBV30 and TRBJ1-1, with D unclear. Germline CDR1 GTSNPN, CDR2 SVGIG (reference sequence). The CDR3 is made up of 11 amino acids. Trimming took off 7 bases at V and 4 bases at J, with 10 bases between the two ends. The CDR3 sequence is CALESGTEAFF. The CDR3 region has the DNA TGTGCCTTGGAGTCGGGCACTGAAGCTTTCTTT.